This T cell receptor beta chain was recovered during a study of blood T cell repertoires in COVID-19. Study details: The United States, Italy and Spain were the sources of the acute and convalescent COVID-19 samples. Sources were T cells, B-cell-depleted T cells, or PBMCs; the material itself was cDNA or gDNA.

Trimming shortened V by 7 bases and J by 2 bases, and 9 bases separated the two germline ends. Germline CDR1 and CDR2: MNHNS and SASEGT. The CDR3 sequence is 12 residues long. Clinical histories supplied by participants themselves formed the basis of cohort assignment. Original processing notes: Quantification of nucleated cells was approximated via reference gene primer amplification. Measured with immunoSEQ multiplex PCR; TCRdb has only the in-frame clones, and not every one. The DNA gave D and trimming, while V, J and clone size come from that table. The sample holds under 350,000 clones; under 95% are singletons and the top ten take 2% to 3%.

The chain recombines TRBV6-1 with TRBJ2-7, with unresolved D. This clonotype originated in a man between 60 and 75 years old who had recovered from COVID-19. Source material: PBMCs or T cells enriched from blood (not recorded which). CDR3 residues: CASISQAYEQYF. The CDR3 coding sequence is TGTGCCAGCATCAGTCAAGCCTACGAGCAGTACTTC.